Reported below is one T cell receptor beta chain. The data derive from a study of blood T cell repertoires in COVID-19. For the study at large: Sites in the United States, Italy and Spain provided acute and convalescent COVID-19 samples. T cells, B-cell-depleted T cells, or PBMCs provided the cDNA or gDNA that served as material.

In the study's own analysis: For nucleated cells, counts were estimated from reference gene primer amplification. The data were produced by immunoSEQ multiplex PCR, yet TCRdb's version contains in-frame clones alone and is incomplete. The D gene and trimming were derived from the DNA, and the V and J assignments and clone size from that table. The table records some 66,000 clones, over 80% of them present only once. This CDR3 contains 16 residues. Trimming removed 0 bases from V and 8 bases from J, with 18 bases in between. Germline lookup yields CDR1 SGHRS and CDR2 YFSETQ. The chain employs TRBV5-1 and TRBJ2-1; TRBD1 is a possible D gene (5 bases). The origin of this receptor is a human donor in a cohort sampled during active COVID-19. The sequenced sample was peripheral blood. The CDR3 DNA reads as TGCGCCAGCAGCTTGGGGTCCAATCCAGGGCAGGATGAGCAGTTCTTC. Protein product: CASSLGSNPGQDEQFF.